A selection of T cell receptor beta chains follows, all from one sample in a study of CD8 T cells in ankylosing spondylitis. TCRdb recomputed calls from the 5' RACE reads with MiXCR, one row per CDR3 protein. The table lists 670,000 or so distinct CDR3 sequences, roughly 19% of them singletons. Sequenced material: blood, either unsorted or a sorted T cell fraction (not recorded which). Every receptor here comes from a male donor with ankylosing spondylitis. Each CDR3 is given with its conserved first and last residue. Each record gives: clone size, V gene, D gene, J gene, CDR3 protein, CDR3 DNA. A D gene is named only where the DNA matches it firmly. The size field is filled for only some rows; it gives once, few, many or a size class.

many	TRBV12-3/TRBV12-4	.	TRBJ2-5	CASSTARGGFQETQYF	TGTGCCAGCAGTACCGCCCGGGGAGGATTCCAGGAGACCCAGTACTTC
.	TRBV6-1	.	TRBJ1-2	CASSEFVVGYGYTF	TGTGCCAGCAGTGAATTCGTGGTGGGCTATGGCTACACCTTC
few	TRBV12-3/TRBV12-4	.	TRBJ2-7	CASSWLQFYEQYF	TGTGCCAGCAGCTGGCTCCAATTCTACGAGCAGTACTTC
.	TRBV7-9	TRBD1	TRBJ1-1	CASSLASGGGNTEAFF	TGTGCCAGCAGCTTAGCGTCAGGGGGCGGGAACACTGAAGCTTTCTTT
few	TRBV6-5	.	TRBJ1-1	CASSYDRQVMNTEAFF	TGTGCCAGCAGTTACGACCGACAGGTTATGAACACTGAAGCTTTCTTT
.	TRBV12-3/TRBV12-4	.	TRBJ1-4	CASSRGGKATNEKLFF	TGTGCCAGCAGTCGCGGGGGGAAAGCAACTAATGAAAAACTGTTTTTT
few	TRBV3-1	TRBD2	TRBJ2-1	CASSQLGTSGRTYNEQFF	TGTGCCAGCAGCCAACTTGGGACTAGCGGGAGAACCTACAATGAGCAGTTCTTC
many	TRBV29-1	.	TRBJ2-7	CSVGGEYEQYF	TGCAGCGTTGGGGGGGAATACGAGCAGTACTTC
.	TRBV6-2/TRBV6-3	.	TRBJ1-2	CASSYSISYGYTF	TGTGCCAGCAGTTACTCCATTTCGTATGGCTACACCTTC
few	TRBV28	TRBD1	TRBJ1-3	CASSSAPGTVSSGNTIYF	TGTGCCAGCAGTTCAGCCCCCGGGACAGTAAGCTCTGGAAACACCATATATTTT
.	TRBV7-2	.	TRBJ2-7	CASSPEQGTSYEQYF	TGTGCCAGCAGCCCGGAGCAGGGGACCTCCTACGAGCAGTACTTC
.	TRBV18	.	TRBJ1-1	CASSPQNDPNTEAFF	TGTGCCAGCTCACCGCAAAACGACCCAAACACTGAAGCTTTCTTT
.	TRBV5-1	TRBD2	TRBJ2-1	CASSVTSGNYNEQFF	TGCGCCAGCAGCGTGACTAGCGGGAATTACAATGAGCAGTTCTTC
.	TRBV7-9	TRBD1	TRBJ2-7	CASSLGGTGGFEQYF	TGTGCCAGCAGCTTAGGCGGGACAGGGGGATTCGAGCAGTACTTC
.	TRBV10-1	.	TRBJ1-6	CASSQGWNSPLHF	TGCGCCAGCAGTCAGGGATGGAATTCACCCCTCCACTTT
few	TRBV4-1	.	TRBJ2-3	CASSQLGSRDTQYF	TGCGCCAGCAGCCAACTGGGAAGCCGAGATACGCAGTATTTT
.	TRBV27	.	TRBJ2-7	CASSLLSDSIAYEQYF	TGTGCCAGCAGTCTCCTATCCGACTCAATCGCCTACGAGCAGTACTTC
few	TRBV24-1	TRBD1	TRBJ2-1	CATGIGTGVGNEQFF	TGTGCCACCGGAATAGGGACAGGGGTTGGCAATGAGCAGTTCTTC
.	TRBV6-1	TRBD1	TRBJ2-5	CASSATGGPETQYF	TGTGCCAGCAGCGCTACAGGGGGCCCAGAGACCCAGTACTTC
.	TRBV3-1	.	TRBJ1-1	CASSPWAPGESEAFF	TGTGCCAGCAGCCCCTGGGCCCCCGGGGAAAGTGAAGCTTTCTTT
.	TRBV28	.	TRBJ2-7	CASKIAAAYEQYF	TGTGCCAGCAAGATAGCGGCTGCCTACGAGCAGTACTTC
few	TRBV5-6	TRBD1	TRBJ1-2	CASSFLTGGDYGYTF	TGTGCCAGCAGCTTTCTGACAGGGGGCGACTATGGCTACACCTTC
many	TRBV29-1	TRBD2	TRBJ2-1	CSVEGEAGVSSYNEQFF	TGCAGCGTTGAAGGGGAAGCGGGAGTGAGCTCCTACAATGAGCAGTTCTTC
few	TRBV12-3/TRBV12-4	.	TRBJ1-4	CASRWTETNEKLFF	TGTGCCAGCAGGTGGACAGAAACTAATGAAAAACTGTTTTTT
.	TRBV2	.	TRBJ2-5	CASRHNRELWETQYF	TGTGCCAGCAGGCACAACAGGGAATTATGGGAGACCCAGTACTTC
once	TRBV5-1	TRBD1	TRBJ1-1	CASSLAQGAGAFF	TGCGCCAGCAGCTTGGCACAGGGGGCTGGAGCTTTCTTT
many	TRBV24-1	.	TRBJ2-5	CATSETGTQETQYF	TGTGCCACCAGTGAGACAGGGACTCAAGAGACCCAGTACTTC
once	TRBV12-3/TRBV12-4	.	TRBJ1-1	CASSLKGWKTEAFF	TGTGCCAGCAGTTTAAAGGGGTGGAAAACTGAAGCTTTCTTT
.	TRBV6-2/TRBV6-3	.	TRBJ2-3	CATRPADGTDTQYF	TGTGCCACACGGCCCGCGGACGGCACAGATACGCAGTATTTT
.	TRBV3-1	TRBD2	TRBJ2-3	CASSQDERGSTDTQYF	TGTGCCAGCAGCCAAGATGAGCGGGGTAGCACAGATACGCAGTATTTT
.	TRBV5-6	TRBD2	TRBJ2-7	CASSLMAGGPHEQYF	TGTGCCAGCAGCTTGATGGCGGGGGGGCCCCACGAGCAGTACTTC
.	TRBV19	TRBD2	TRBJ2-7	CASSSPGLAGAGQYF	TGTGCCAGTAGTTCCCCGGGACTAGCGGGAGCAGGGCAGTACTTC
few	TRBV10-3	.	TRBJ2-7	CAISGRDSYSYEQYF	TGTGCCATCAGTGGCAGGGACTCATACTCCTACGAGCAGTACTTC
.	TRBV11-2	.	TRBJ2-1	CASGGQGSYNEQFF	TGTGCCAGCGGGGGTCAGGGTTCCTACAATGAGCAGTTCTTC
.	TRBV9	TRBD2	TRBJ2-1	CASSVTGTRGSNEQFF	TGTGCCAGCAGCGTAACCGGGACTAGGGGGAGTAATGAGCAGTTCTTC
.	TRBV29-1	.	TRBJ2-1	CSVVGFREQFF	TGCAGCGTTGTGGGGTTTCGGGAGCAGTTCTTC
few	TRBV5-1	.	TRBJ2-1	CASSLVDDSYNEQFF	TGCGCCAGCAGCTTGGTGGACGACTCCTACAATGAGCAGTTCTTC